The sequence of this T cell receptor (beta chain) was determined in a study of T cells in pancreatic ductal adenocarcinoma. Surgery without prior neoadjuvant therapy was the treatment of the selected pancreatic ductal adenocarcinoma patients. Repertoires were generated with immunoSEQ multiplex PCR, while TCRdb's copy carries only in-frame clones and drops some. The repertoire has about 98,000 clones, about 95% of them found once; the top ten carry about 3.4%. Germline-derived CDR1 and CDR2 are SGHRS and YFSETQ. V dropped 1 base and J dropped 0 bases, with 7 bases sitting between them. CDR3 length: 14 amino acids.

This clonotype originated in a human donor with pancreatic ductal adenocarcinoma. This chain joins TRBV5-1 and TRBJ1-1; D not resolved. Material for sequencing was PBMCs. CDR3 loop: CASSLYTLNTEAFF. CDR3 nucleotides: TGCGCCAGCAGCTTGTACACACTGAACACTGAAGCTTTCTTT.